Listed here are 18 T cell receptor beta chains from one sample, sequenced in a study of breast tumors, draining lymph nodes, adjacent tissues. TCRdb independently ran MiXCR on the multiplex PCR reads; one entry per CDR3 protein. This table has 10,000 to 15,000 distinct CDR3 sequences, just over 70% appearing once. Input material: tumor-adjacent breast tissue. The receptors stem from a female donor with breast cancer. Some clones in this sample may be carry-over from other donors' samples.

The chain is built from TRBV24-1 and TRBJ2-5, with 10 bases aligning to TRBD2. The CDR3 extends over 15 amino acids. From germline, CDR1 is KGHDR and CDR2 SFDVKD. V gave up 9 bases and J gave up 0 bases; unmatched junction bases: 6. The CDR3 DNA is TGTGCCACCTCACCGGGACTAGCGAACCAAGAGACCCAGTACTTC. As protein: CATSPGLANQETQYF.

The sample holds many counts of this clonotype. The chain is built from TRBV6-2 or TRBV6-3 and TRBJ2-7; 7 bases are shared with TRBD2. Germline CDR1 and CDR2: MNHEY and SVGEGT. V trimming: 2 bases; J trimming: 2 bases; junction bases outside the gene matches: 9. The CDR3 spans 16 residues. CDR3 nucleotides: TGTGCCAGCAGTTACAGTTGGTCTAGCGGACCCTACGAGCAGTACTTC. This encodes CASSYSWSSGPYEQYF.

The chain combines TRBV20-1 with TRBJ2-1; TRBD2 aligns across 7 bases. In germline, CDR1 is DFQATT, CDR2 SNEGSKA (reference sequence). The CDR3 consists of 16 residues. Losses at the gene ends were 0 bases for V and 6 bases for J; bases not matched to a gene: 11. In DNA, the CDR3 is TGCAGTGCTAGAGATTCTCTAGCGGCCTTCTCCAATGAGCAGTTCTTC. Its protein is CSARDSLAAFSNEQFF.

J is TRBJ2-1 and V is TRBV5-4, with D unclear. The length of the CDR3 is 11 residues. The germline V gene encodes CDR1 SGHNT and CDR2 YYREEE (reference sequence). V lost 5 bases and J 8 bases, leaving 8 bases between the germline ends. The CDR3 here is CASRSKDEQFF. In nucleotides, the CDR3 is TGTGCCAGCAGGTCAAAGGATGAGCAGTTCTTC. The complete variable domain, with remaining parts taken from reference TRBV5-4 and TRBJ2-1, reads ETGVTQSPTHLIKTRGQQVTLRCSSQSGHNTVSWYQQALGQGPQFIFQYYREEENGRGNFPPRFSGLQFPNYSSELNVNALELDDSALYLCASRSKDEQFFGPGTRLTVL.

The chain combines TRBV19 with TRBJ1-2; D gene unclear. V lost 3 bases, J lost 4 bases, and 6 bases lay in between. CDR1 is LNHDA and CDR2 is SQIVND in the germline V gene (reference sequence). The CDR3 consists of 12 residues. The CDR3 sequence: CASSISPYGYTF. Written as DNA, the CDR3 is TGTGCCAGTAGTATTTCCCCCTATGGCTACACCTTC.

The rearrangement links TRBV2 to TRBJ1-2; the D is unclear. In germline, CDR1 is SNHLY, CDR2 FYNNEI. There are 12 residues in the CDR3. Trimming cost V 1 base and J 4 bases, with 4 bases left between them. CDR3 DNA: TGTGCCAGCAGTGAAGGGCTCTATGGCTACACCTTC. This gives the protein CASSEGLYGYTF.

Worth noting for this clonotype: One end of the junction is discordant with germline, which a read error may explain. J is TRBJ2-3 and V is TRBV20-1, with 11 bases identical to TRBD2. The CDR3 consists of 15 residues. Germline V gene lookup returns CDR1 DFQATT and CDR2 SNEGSKA (reference sequence). CDR3 loop: CSARRTSGSTDTQYF. In nucleotides, the CDR3 is TGCAGCGCTAGAAGGACTAGCGGGTCCACAGATACGCAGTATTTT.

This chain connects TRBV9 to TRBJ1-2, with 10 bases that match TRBD1. V was pared by 4 bases and J by 7 bases, with 4 bases of the junction left unmatched. This CDR3 region has 13 residues. The germline gives CDR1 SGDLS, CDR2 YYNGEE. CDR3 nucleotides: TGTGCCAGCAGCCGAGGGACAGGGGTTGGCTACACCTTC. This sequence encodes CASSRGTGVGYTF. The full variable domain, in which reference TRBV9 and TRBJ1-2 provide the parts outside the CDR3, is DSGVTQTPKHLITATGQRVTLRCSPRSGDLSVYWYQQSLDQGLQFLIQYYNGEERAKGNILERFSAQQFPDLHSELNLSSLELGDSALYFCASSRGTGVGYTFGSGTRLTVV.

This clonotype was detected ten times or more. A junction end diverges from the germline sequence, so it may reflect a read error. The V call is TRBV7-7, the J call TRBJ2-5; 8 bases match TRBD2. This CDR3 is 13 amino acids long. Germline V gene lookup returns CDR1 SSHAT and CDR2 FNYEAQ (reference sequence). The chain's CDR3 is CASSRTSPDNQYF. Here the CDR3 DNA reads TGTGCTAGCAGCCGGACTAGCCCTGATAACCAGTACTTC.

The chain is built from TRBV28 and TRBJ1-5, with D hard to call. CDR1 is MDHEN and CDR2 is SYDVKM in the germline V gene. V lost 3 bases, J lost 0 bases, and 12 bases lay in between. The CDR3 is 16 residues long. The DNA for the CDR3 is TGTGCCAGCAGTTTCATGACCCATGATAGCAATCAGCCCCAGCATTTT. Translating it yields CASSFMTHDSNQPQHF.

The chain couples TRBV5-1 to TRBJ2-2; 7 nucleotides match TRBD1. Germline trimming cut 6 bases from V and 0 bases from J; bases unmatched to any gene: 2. The length of the CDR3 is 14 residues. Germline V gene sequence: CDR1 SGHRS, CDR2 YFSETQ. The CDR3 DNA follows: TGCGCCAGCACCGGGACAGCGAACACCGGGGAGCTGTTTTTT. Its protein is CASTGTANTGELFF.

As regards this clonotype: Compared with germline, one end of the junction differs, possibly owing to a read error. The gene calls are TRBV7-2 and TRBJ2-5, with D possibly being TRBD1 (5 bases). The length of the CDR3 is 13 residues. Germline V gives CDR1 SGHTA, CDR2 FQGNSA. The CDR3 DNA is TGTGCCAGCAGCTTCGGACAACAAGAGACCCAGCACTTC. This translates into CASSFGQQETQHF.

This clonotype was seen only a few times. The chain couples TRBV27 to TRBJ2-1; D is uncertain. CDR3 size: 15 residues. Germline CDR1 MNHEY, CDR2 SMNVEV (reference sequence). Trimming removed 5 bases at V and 4 bases at J, with 15 bases between. The CDR3 DNA sequence: TGTGCCAGCAGTGGAACCCCTATACCATACAATGAGCAGTTCTTC. It yields the protein CASSGTPIPYNEQFF.

This chain joins TRBV2 and TRBJ1-2; D remains ambiguous. The germline CDR1 and CDR2 sequences are SNHLY and FYNNEI. With 7 bases removed from V and 4 bases from J, the gap between germline ends came to 13 bases. The CDR3 length is 13 residues. The CDR3 protein is CASTLLVGYGYTF. The CDR3 DNA is TGTGCCAGCACCCTCTTGGTGGGCTATGGCTACACCTTC.

J is TRBJ2-7 and V is TRBV7-6; TRBD2 is a possible D gene (6 bases). Trimming took off 5 bases at V and 6 bases at J, with 11 bases between the two ends. Germline CDR1 and CDR2: SGHVS and FNYEAQ. This CDR3 is built from 12 residues. CDR3 sequence reads: CASSPGGPEQYF. CDR3 nucleotides: TGTGCCAGCAGCCCCGGAGGGCCCGAGCAGTACTTC.

The chain joins TRBV7-9 to TRBJ2-2; D might be TRBD2 (5 bases). The V end lost 5 bases, the J end lost 1 base, and 14 bases lay between the germline ends. Per germline, CDR1 SEHNR and CDR2 FQNEAQ (reference sequence). This CDR3 has 16 residues. The CDR3 region is CASSRRGSWNTGELFF. The DNA of the CDR3 is TGTGCCAGCAGCCGCAGAGGGTCCTGGAACACCGGGGAGCTGTTTTTT. The full variable domain, in which reference TRBV7-9 and TRBJ2-2 provide the parts outside the CDR3, is DTGVSQNPRHKITKRGQNVTFRCDPISEHNRLYWYRQTLGQGPEFLTYFQNEAQLEKSRLLSDRFSAERPKGSFSTLEIQRTEQGDSAMYLCASSRRGSWNTGELFFGEGSRLTVL.

By frequency in the sample, this clonotype is medium-sized. The gene calls are TRBV4-1 and TRBJ1-3, with 7 nucleotides matching TRBD1. The V and J ends lost 2 bases and 0 bases, in that order; junction bases with no gene match: 4. Looked up from germline, CDR1 is MGHRA and CDR2 is YSYEKL. The CDR3 covers 16 residues. CDR3 coding DNA: TGCGCCAGCAGCCAACGGACAGGCTCCTCTGGAAACACCATATATTTT. Its protein product is CASSQRTGSSGNTIYF.

The J gene is TRBJ1-2, the V gene TRBV7-9; D is undetermined. V lost 2 bases and J lost 2, with 15 bases in between. Germline values: CDR1 SEHNR, CDR2 FQNEAQ (reference sequence). This CDR3 spans 16 amino acids. CDR3 nucleotides: TGTGCCAGCAGCTTACTTACCGGGCCAGAAAACTATGGCTACACCTTC. Its translation is CASSLLTGPENYGYTF. Combining the CDR3 with reference TRBV7-9 and TRBJ1-2 gives the whole variable domain DTGVSQNPRHKITKRGQNVTFRCDPISEHNRLYWYRQTLGQGPEFLTYFQNEAQLEKSRLLSDRFSAERPKGSFSTLEIQRTEQGDSAMYLCASSLLTGPENYGYTFGSGTRLTVV.